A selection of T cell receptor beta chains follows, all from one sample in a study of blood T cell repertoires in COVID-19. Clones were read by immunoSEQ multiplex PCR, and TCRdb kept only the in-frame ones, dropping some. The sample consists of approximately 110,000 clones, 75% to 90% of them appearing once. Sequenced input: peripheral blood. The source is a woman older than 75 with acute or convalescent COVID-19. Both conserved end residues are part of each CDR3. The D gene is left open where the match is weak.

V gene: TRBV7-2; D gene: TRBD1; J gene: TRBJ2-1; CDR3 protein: CASSLRWSGTGNNEQFF
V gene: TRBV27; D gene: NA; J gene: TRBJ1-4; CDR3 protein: CASSLVYRRGNEKLFF
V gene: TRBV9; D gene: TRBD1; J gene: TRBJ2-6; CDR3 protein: CASSVGGQHSSSGANVLTF
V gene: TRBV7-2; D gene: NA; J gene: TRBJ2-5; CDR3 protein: CASSLEGGARSGTQYF
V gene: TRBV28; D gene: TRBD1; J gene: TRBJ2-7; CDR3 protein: CASSSPDRDREYEQYF
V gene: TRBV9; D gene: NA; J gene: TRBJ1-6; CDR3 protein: CASSVESGNFNSPLHF
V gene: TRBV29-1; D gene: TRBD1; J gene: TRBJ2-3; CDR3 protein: CSVAQGQGWSTDTQYF
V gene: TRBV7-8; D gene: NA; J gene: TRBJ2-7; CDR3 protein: CASSLAGGAPYEQYF
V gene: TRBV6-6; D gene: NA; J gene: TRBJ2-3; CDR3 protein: CASSYPAADTQYF
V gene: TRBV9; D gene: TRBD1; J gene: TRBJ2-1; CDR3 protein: CASTSGGLGYNEQFF
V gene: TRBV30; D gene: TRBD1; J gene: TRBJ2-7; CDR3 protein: CAWSGGTGGEQYF
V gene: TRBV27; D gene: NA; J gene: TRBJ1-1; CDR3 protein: CASSATDMNTEAFF
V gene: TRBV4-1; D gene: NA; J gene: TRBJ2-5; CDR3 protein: CASSHHVALGEETQYF
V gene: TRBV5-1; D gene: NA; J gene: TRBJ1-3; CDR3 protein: CASSLGNRNTNTIYF